This T cell receptor (beta chain) is drawn from a study of blood T cell repertoires in COVID-19. Using immunoSEQ multiplex PCR, the repertoire was profiled, and TCRdb retains in-frame clones only, with some absent. The sample records roughly 310,000 clones, 90% being singletons. The ends were cut back, 7 bases at V and 4 bases at J, with 16 bases in the middle. There are 14 residues in the CDR3. Germline V gene data show CDR1 as SQVTM and CDR2 as ANQGSEA. Grouping used clinical history reported by participants in a survey and questionnaire. Cohort 3 donors counted as recovered after two negative PCRs, clearance, or resolved symptoms.

The sample consisted of PBMCs or T cells enriched from blood (not recorded which). The chain couples TRBV29-1 to TRBJ2-2; no definite D call. The receptor was isolated from a man aged 60-69 years who had recovered from COVID-19. CDR3 sequence: CSGTSSPGTGELFF. Here the CDR3 DNA reads TGCAGCGGAACCTCAAGTCCGGGCACCGGGGAGCTGTTTTTT.